The T cell receptor beta chain under discussion was sequenced for a study of response to subunit inactivated influenza vaccine. TCRdb used MiXCR to reprocess the RT-PCR reads, holding one entry per CDR3 protein. The table includes about 170,000 distinct CDR3 sequences, approximately 12% detected once. Germline assignment: CDR1 LNHNV and CDR2 YYDKDF (reference sequence). Trimming cost V 0 bases and J 6 bases, with 15 bases left between them. The CDR3 totals 16 residues. This clonotype has a handful of counts. The data also belong to a second study, concerning T cells expressing NK-cell markers. That investigation notes: The cDNA for TCR beta came from 5'RACE template switching with UMIs. As a fraction of CD8+ T cells, dominant NKG2C+ clonotypes reached roughly 1.0-7.5% in 5 or 6 donors. Expanded NKG2C+ T cell clones had unclear HCMV specificity.

Source: CD8+ T cells sorted from PBMCs, taken 11 to 12 days after vaccination. This chain connects TRBV15 to TRBJ2-1; weak D call: TRBD2 (7 bases). The sequence came from a man aged 50-59 years who received an inactivated influenza vaccine. The CDR3 reads CATSRDSRGAFNEQFF. The CDR3 coding sequence is TGTGCCACCAGCAGAGATTCTCGGGGGGCCTTCAATGAGCAGTTCTTC. Based on the CDR3 plus reference TRBV15 and TRBJ2-1, the full variable domain is DAMVIQNPRYQVTQFGKPVTLSCSQTLNHNVMYWYQQKSSQAPKLLFHYYDKDFNNEADTPDNFQSRRPNTSFCFLDIRSPGLGDTAMYLCATSRDSRGAFNEQFFGPGTRLTVL.